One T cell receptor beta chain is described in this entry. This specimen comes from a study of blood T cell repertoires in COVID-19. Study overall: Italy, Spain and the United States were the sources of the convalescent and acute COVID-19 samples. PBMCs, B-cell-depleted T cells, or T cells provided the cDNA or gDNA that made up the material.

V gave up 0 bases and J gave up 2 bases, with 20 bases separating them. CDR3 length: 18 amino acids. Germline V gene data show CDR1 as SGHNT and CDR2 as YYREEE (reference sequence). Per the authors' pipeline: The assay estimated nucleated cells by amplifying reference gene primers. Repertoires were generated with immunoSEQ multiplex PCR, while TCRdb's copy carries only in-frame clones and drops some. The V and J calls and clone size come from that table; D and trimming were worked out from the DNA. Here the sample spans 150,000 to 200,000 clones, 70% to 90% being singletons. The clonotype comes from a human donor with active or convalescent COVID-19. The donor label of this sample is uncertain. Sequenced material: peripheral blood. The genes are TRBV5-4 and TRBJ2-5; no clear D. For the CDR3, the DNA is TGTGCCAGCAGCTTGGAACCGGCTTTAGCCCTAGAACAAGAGACCCAGTACTTC. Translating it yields CASSLEPALALEQETQYF.